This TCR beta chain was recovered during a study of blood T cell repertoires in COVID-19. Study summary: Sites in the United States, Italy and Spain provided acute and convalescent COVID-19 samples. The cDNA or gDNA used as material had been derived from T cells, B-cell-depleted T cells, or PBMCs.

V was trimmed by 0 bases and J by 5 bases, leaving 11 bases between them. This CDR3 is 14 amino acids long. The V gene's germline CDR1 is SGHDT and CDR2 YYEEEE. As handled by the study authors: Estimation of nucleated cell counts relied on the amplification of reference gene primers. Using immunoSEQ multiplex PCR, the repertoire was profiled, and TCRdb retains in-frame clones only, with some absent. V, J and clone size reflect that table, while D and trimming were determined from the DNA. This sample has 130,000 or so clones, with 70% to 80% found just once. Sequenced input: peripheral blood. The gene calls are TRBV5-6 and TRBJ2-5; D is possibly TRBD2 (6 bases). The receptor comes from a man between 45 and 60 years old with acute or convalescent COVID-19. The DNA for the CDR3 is TGTGCCAGCAGCTTGGGGCGGGGTTTTGAGACCCAGTACTTC. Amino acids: CASSLGRGFETQYF.